One sample yielded the 20 T cell receptor beta chains listed below, sequenced in a study of blood T cell repertoires in COVID-19. This table comes from immunoSEQ multiplex PCR, and its TCRdb copy is limited to in-frame clones, with some not included. The repertoire includes 470,000 or so clones, approximately 85% of them detected once, and approximately 2.9% sits in the top ten. The sequenced sample consisted of peripheral blood. All receptors come from a human donor in a cohort sampled during active COVID-19.

The rearrangement joins TRBV29-1 to TRBJ2-7; 8 positions agree with TRBD1. Trimming took 6 bases from V and 12 from J; bases not matched to a gene: 16. The CDR3 covers 13 residues. CDR1 is SQVTM, CDR2 ANQGSEA, per germline. This CDR3 reads CSVGDLDRVNPYF. DNA for the CDR3: TGCAGCGTGGGGGACCTGGACAGGGTAAATCCGTACTTC.

The chain combines TRBV6-5 with TRBJ2-1; D ambiguous. Germline CDR1 and CDR2: MNHEY and SVGAGI. V dropped 7 bases and J dropped 6 bases, with 13 bases sitting between them. The CDR3 has 13 amino acids. CDR3 loop: CASTPVGFNEQFF. Written as DNA, the CDR3 is TGTGCCAGCACCCCCGTGGGCTTCAATGAGCAGTTCTTC.

The V and J genes are TRBV6-5 and TRBJ1-4, with 7 positions matching TRBD1. Germline trimming cut 6 bases from V and 5 bases from J; bases unmatched to any gene: 6. Per the germline V gene, CDR1 is MNHEY and CDR2 is SVGAGI. The CDR3 extends over 14 amino acids. CDR3 region: CASSQTGPNEKLFF. The DNA for the CDR3 is TGTGCCAGCAGCCAGACAGGGCCGAATGAAAAACTGTTTTTT.

The rearrangement uses TRBV18 and TRBJ2-7; 8 positions agree with TRBD1. Germline V CDR1 and CDR2: KGHSH, LQKENI. The CDR3 covers 15 residues. The J segment lost 0 bases and the V segment lost 4 bases, leaving 5 bases of the junction unmatched. In nucleotides, the CDR3 is TGTGCCAGCTCACAAGGGACAGGCGACTCCTACGAGCAGTACTTC. Encoded protein: CASSQGTGDSYEQYF.

The chain has TRBV7-2 and TRBJ2-5, with 12 bases that match TRBD1. This CDR3 has 19 residues. The V segment lost 1 base and the J segment 4 bases; nucleotides outside the gene matches: 13. Germline assignment: CDR1 SGHTA and CDR2 FQGNSA. CDR3 DNA sequence: TGTGCCAGCAGCTTAGAGTCTCCTCTGGGACAGGGGGCCGGAGAGACCCAGTACTTC. This codes for CASSLESPLGQGAGETQYF.

V usage is TRBV19 and J usage is TRBJ1-2, with a weak D call TRBD1 (5 bases). Germline V gene sequence: CDR1 LNHDA, CDR2 SQIVND (reference sequence). Trimming took off 7 bases at V and 3 bases at J, with 21 bases between the two ends. There are 16 residues in the CDR3. CDR3 sequence: CASIGLREGIDYGYTF. In nucleotides, the CDR3 is TGTGCCAGTATCGGGTTGCGGGAGGGGATCGACTATGGCTACACCTTC.

The chain has TRBV19 and TRBJ1-5; possible D gene TRBD1, 6 bases. The CDR3 consists of 15 residues. Germline V gene lookup returns CDR1 LNHDA and CDR2 SQIVND (reference sequence). The V end was cut by 5 bases, the J end by 0 bases, with 11 bases between. CDR3 amino acids: CASSDRNYSNQPQHF. DNA for the CDR3: TGTGCCAGTAGTGACAGGAATTATAGCAATCAGCCCCAGCATTTT.

The V call is TRBV5-1, the J call TRBJ2-5, with 10 bases that match TRBD1. The CDR3 consists of 16 residues. V trimming: 5 bases; J trimming: 5 bases; junction bases outside the gene matches: 12. CDR1 and CDR2 (germline): SGHRS, YFSETQ. The CDR3 DNA follows: TGCGCCAGCAGATCAAACCCGGGACAGGGGTGGGAGACCCAGTACTTC. This codes for CASRSNPGQGWETQYF.

The DNA for the CDR3 is TGTGCCAGTAGTATAGATTTTGGGGGAGCGGGTGGCACAGATACGCAGTATTTT. Translation: CASSIDFGGAGGTDTQYF. The genes are TRBV19 and TRBJ2-3; perhaps TRBD2 as D (6 bases). V lost 0 bases to trimming and J lost 1 base, with 17 bases between them. CDR1 is LNHDA and CDR2 is SQIVND in the germline V gene (reference sequence). CDR3 length equals 18 residues.

The chain joins TRBV7-2 to TRBJ2-6; 9 bases map to TRBD1. CDR1 and CDR2 from the germline V gene are SGHTA and FQGNSA. The CDR3 contains 18 residues. Losses at the gene ends were 4 bases for V and 4 bases for J; bases not matched to a gene: 11. This chain's CDR3 is CASSSRPGQGVGANVLTF. For the CDR3, the DNA is TGTGCCAGCAGCTCCCGACCGGGACAGGGAGTAGGGGCCAACGTCCTGACTTTC.

This clone has a handful of counts. Other DNA sequences from this sample encode an identical CDR3 as well. V and J are TRBV27 and TRBJ2-7; D is unclear. Trimming left V 0 bases short and J 3 bases short, with 6 bases between. The germline V gene has CDR1 MNHEY and CDR2 SMNVEV (reference sequence). The CDR3 runs to 13 residues. The CDR3 is CASSLSSGYEQYF. Here the CDR3 DNA reads TGTGCCAGCAGTTTATCGTCAGGCTACGAGCAGTACTTC.

The rearrangement links TRBV7-9 to TRBJ2-2, with 7 bases that match TRBD2. CDR3 size: 15 residues. Germline V gene sequence: CDR1 SEHNR, CDR2 FQNEAQ (reference sequence). V lost 3 bases and J lost 7; bases outside the gene matches: 8. CDR3 loop: CASSFHGGGGGELFF. The CDR3 DNA reads TGTGCCAGCAGCTTCCATGGCGGGGGTGGCGGGGAGCTGTTTTTT.

This chain joins TRBV14 and TRBJ2-3; 8 bases are shared with TRBD1. The J segment lost 1 base and the V segment lost 5 bases, leaving 5 bases of the junction unmatched. The germline V gene encodes CDR1 SGHDN and CDR2 FVKESK. This CDR3 is 15 amino acids long. The CDR3 here is CASSTQGAGTDTQYF. The CDR3 DNA follows: TGTGCCAGCAGCACTCAGGGGGCCGGCACAGATACGCAGTATTTT.

The chain couples TRBV7-2 to TRBJ2-5, with 7 bases identical to TRBD2. Germline lookup yields CDR1 SGHTA and CDR2 FQGNSA. The ends lost 1 base at V and 5 bases at J; junction bases unmatched: 7. This CDR3 comprises 15 residues. The CDR3 region is CASSLVHNGRETQYF. CDR3 nucleotides: TGTGCCAGCAGCTTAGTTCATAACGGGAGGGAGACCCAGTACTTC.

The chain carries TRBV7-2 and TRBJ1-1; D ambiguous. Germline CDR1 SGHTA, CDR2 FQGNSA. V gave up 5 bases and J gave up 0 bases, with 22 bases separating them. The CDR3 extends over 18 amino acids. DNA of the CDR3: TGTGCCAGCAGCCCTCATCCGTGGGCCGTGGGAGTGAACACTGAAGCTTTCTTT. Its protein product is CASSPHPWAVGVNTEAFF.

In this sample, this clone turned up a few times. The rearrangement joins TRBV29-1 to TRBJ2-7; 8 nucleotides agree with TRBD1. CDR1 is SQVTM, CDR2 ANQGSEA, per germline. There are 14 residues in the CDR3. V was pared by 5 bases and J by 3 bases, with 9 bases of the junction left unmatched. CDR3 protein: CSVPAGQGLYEQYF. As DNA, the CDR3 is TGCAGCGTTCCCGCTGGACAGGGCCTCTACGAGCAGTACTTC.

The chain has TRBV7-2 and TRBJ1-5; 8 bases match TRBD1. Trimming removed 4 bases from V and 7 bases from J; junction bases left unmatched: 3. Germline CDR1 reads SGHTA; CDR2 reads FQGNSA. The CDR3 extends over 13 amino acids. CDR3 nucleotides: TGTGCCAGCAGCTCGGACAGGGACCAGCCCCAGCATTTT. This translates into CASSSDRDQPQHF.

The gene calls are TRBV28 and TRBJ2-7; 10 bases align to TRBD1. With V trimmed by 3 bases and J by 5 bases, 4 bases remained unmatched. This CDR3 comprises 14 residues. The germline V gene encodes CDR1 MDHEN and CDR2 SYDVKM. For the CDR3, the DNA is TGTGCCAGCAGTTTGGGGGACAGGGGAGACGAGCAGTACTTC. Translating it yields CASSLGDRGDEQYF.

This clone was counted only a few times. V gene TRBV4-2 combines with J gene TRBJ2-5; D may be TRBD2 (6 bases). The CDR3 consists of 15 residues. CDR1 LGHNA and CDR2 YNFKEQ come from the germline V gene. V lost 1 base to trimming and J lost 7 bases, with 16 bases between them. The CDR3 here is CASSQGGAGLGTQYF. The CDR3, as DNA: TGTGCCAGCAGCCAAGGGGGCGCGGGGCTAGGGACCCAGTACTTC.

The V and J genes are TRBV29-1 and TRBJ2-2, with 8 bases fitting TRBD1. This CDR3 spans 13 amino acids. With 7 bases clipped from V and 3 bases from J, the junction kept 4 bases outside the gene matches. Per the germline V gene, CDR1 is SQVTM and CDR2 is ANQGSEA. CDR3 in DNA: TGCAGCGCCGACAGGGGCGACACCGGGGAGCTGTTTTTT. Translated, it gives CSADRGDTGELFF.